Listed below are T cell receptor beta chains from one sample, sequenced in a study of beta chain features in type 1 diabetes. Data came from immunoSEQ multiplex PCR; TCRdb stores just in-frame clones and leaves some out. The top ten hold roughly 0.092% of the sample, which has around 160,000 clones, over 55% seen once. Sequences were obtained from naive CD4+ T cells from blood. The receptors come from a young man with type 1 diabetes. Each CDR3 is given with its conserved first and last residue. Fields, in order: J gene, V gene, CDR3 length, clone size, D gene, CDR3 protein, CDR3 DNA. A D gene is named only where the DNA matches it firmly. The size entry is marked missing in some rows and otherwise reads once, few, many or a size class.

J gene: TRBJ2-5; V gene: TRBV15; CDR3 length: 15; clone size: .; D gene: .; CDR3 protein: CATSRDAAGQETQYF; CDR3 DNA: TGTGCCACCAGCAGAGATGCCGCGGGTCAAGAGACCCAGTACTTC
J gene: TRBJ2-1; V gene: TRBV29-1; CDR3 length: 14; clone size: few; D gene: .; CDR3 protein: CSVEEPSSYNEQFF; CDR3 DNA: TGCAGCGTTGAAGAACCGAGCTCCTACAATGAGCAGTTCTTC
J gene: TRBJ2-7; V gene: TRBV18; CDR3 length: 14; clone size: few; D gene: .; CDR3 protein: CASSQPRAGNEQYF; CDR3 DNA: TGTGCCAGCTCCCAACCACGGGCAGGGAACGAGCAGTACTTC
J gene: TRBJ1-1; V gene: TRBV4-1; CDR3 length: 16; clone size: .; D gene: TRBD1; CDR3 protein: CASSQDPQGVNTEAFF; CDR3 DNA: TGCGCCAGCAGCCAAGACCCACAGGGGGTGAACACTGAAGCTTTCTTT
J gene: TRBJ1-6; V gene: TRBV27; CDR3 length: 15; clone size: .; D gene: .; CDR3 protein: CASSLREDYNSPLHF; CDR3 DNA: TGTGCCAGCAGTTTAAGGGAGGATTATAATTCACCCCTCCACTTT
J gene: TRBJ1-6; V gene: TRBV7-9; CDR3 length: 16; clone size: .; D gene: .; CDR3 protein: CASSSPSGPGNSPLHF; CDR3 DNA: TGTGCCAGCAGCTCACCCTCGGGACCGGGGAATTCACCCCTCCACTTT
J gene: TRBJ2-1; V gene: TRBV2; CDR3 length: 15; clone size: .; D gene: .; CDR3 protein: CASSRRGSSYNEQFF; CDR3 DNA: TGTGCCAGCAGTAGGCGGGGTAGCTCCTACAATGAGCAGTTCTTC
J gene: TRBJ1-5; V gene: TRBV7-2; CDR3 length: 14; clone size: once; D gene: .; CDR3 protein: CASSLADGDQPQHF; CDR3 DNA: TGTGCCAGCAGCTTGGCGGACGGAGATCAGCCCCAGCATTTT
J gene: TRBJ1-2; V gene: TRBV30; CDR3 length: 12; clone size: .; D gene: .; CDR3 protein: CAWSPRDYGYTF; CDR3 DNA: TGTGCCTGGAGTCCGAGGGACTATGGCTACACCTTC
J gene: TRBJ2-7; V gene: TRBV28; CDR3 length: 11; clone size: .; D gene: .; CDR3 protein: CASSFVYEQYF; CDR3 DNA: TGTGCCAGCAGTTTTGTCTACGAGCAGTACTTC
J gene: TRBJ2-1; V gene: TRBV29-1; CDR3 length: 12; clone size: .; D gene: .; CDR3 protein: CSVDNSYNEQFF; CDR3 DNA: TGCAGCGTTGATAACTCCTACAATGAGCAGTTCTTC
J gene: TRBJ2-5; V gene: TRBV7-2; CDR3 length: 13; clone size: .; D gene: .; CDR3 protein: CASSSTGEGTQYF; CDR3 DNA: TGTGCCAGCAGCTCCACGGGGGAAGGGACCCAGTACTTC
J gene: TRBJ2-1; V gene: TRBV5-4; CDR3 length: 15; clone size: few; D gene: .; CDR3 protein: CASSLGADSYNEQFF; CDR3 DNA: TGTGCCAGCAGCTTGGGGGCAGACTCCTACAATGAGCAGTTCTTC